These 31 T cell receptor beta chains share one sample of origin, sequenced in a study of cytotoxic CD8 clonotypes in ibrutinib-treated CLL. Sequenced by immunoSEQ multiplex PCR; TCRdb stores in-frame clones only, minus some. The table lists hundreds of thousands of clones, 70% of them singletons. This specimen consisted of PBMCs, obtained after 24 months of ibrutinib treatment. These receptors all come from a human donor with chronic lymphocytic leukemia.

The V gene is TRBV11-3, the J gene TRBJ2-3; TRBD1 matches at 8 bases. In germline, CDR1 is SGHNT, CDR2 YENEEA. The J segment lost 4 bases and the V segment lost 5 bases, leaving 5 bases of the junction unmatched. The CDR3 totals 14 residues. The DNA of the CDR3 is TGTGCCAGCAGCGCTGGACAGGGATCAGATACGCAGTATTTT. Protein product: CASSAGQGSDTQYF.

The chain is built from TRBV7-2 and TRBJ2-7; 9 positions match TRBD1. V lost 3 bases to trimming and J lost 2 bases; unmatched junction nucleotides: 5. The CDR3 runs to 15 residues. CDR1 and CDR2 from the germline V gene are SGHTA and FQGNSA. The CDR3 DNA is TGTGCCAGCAGCTTGACAGGGGGACCAACCTACGAGCAGTACTTC. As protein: CASSLTGGPTYEQYF. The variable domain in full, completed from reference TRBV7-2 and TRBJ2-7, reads GAGVSQSPSNKVTEKGKDVELRCDPISGHTALYWYRQSLGQGLEFLIYFQGNSAPDKSGLPSDRFSAERTGGSVSTLTIQRTQQEDSAVYLCASSLTGGPTYEQYFGPGTRLTVT.

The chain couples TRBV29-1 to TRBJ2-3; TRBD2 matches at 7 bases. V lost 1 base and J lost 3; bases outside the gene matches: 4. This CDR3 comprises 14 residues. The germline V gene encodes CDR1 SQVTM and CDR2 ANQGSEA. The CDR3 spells CSVEGTRLTDTQYF. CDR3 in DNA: TGCAGCGTTGAAGGGACTAGGTTGACAGATACGCAGTATTTT.

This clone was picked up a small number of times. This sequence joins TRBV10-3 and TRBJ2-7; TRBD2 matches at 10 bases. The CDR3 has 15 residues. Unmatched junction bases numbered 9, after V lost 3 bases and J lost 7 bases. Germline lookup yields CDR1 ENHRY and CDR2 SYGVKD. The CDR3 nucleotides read TGTGCCATCAGTGATAGGCCTAGCGGGAGCGGAGAGCAGTACTTC. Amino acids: CAISDRPSGSGEQYF.

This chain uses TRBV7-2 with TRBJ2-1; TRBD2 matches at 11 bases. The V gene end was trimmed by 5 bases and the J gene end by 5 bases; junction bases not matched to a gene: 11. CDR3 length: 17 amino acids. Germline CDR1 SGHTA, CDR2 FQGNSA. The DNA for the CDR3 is TGTGCCAGCAGCACTGAACTAGCGGGAGTCTTGAACAATGAGCAGTTCTTC. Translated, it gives CASSTELAGVLNNEQFF.

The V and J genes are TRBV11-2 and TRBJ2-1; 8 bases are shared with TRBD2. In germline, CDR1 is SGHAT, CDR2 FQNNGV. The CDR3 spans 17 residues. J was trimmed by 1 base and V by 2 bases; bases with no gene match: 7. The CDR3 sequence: CASSLIAGGRSYNEQFF. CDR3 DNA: TGTGCCAGCAGCTTAATCGCGGGAGGCCGTTCCTACAATGAGCAGTTCTTC.

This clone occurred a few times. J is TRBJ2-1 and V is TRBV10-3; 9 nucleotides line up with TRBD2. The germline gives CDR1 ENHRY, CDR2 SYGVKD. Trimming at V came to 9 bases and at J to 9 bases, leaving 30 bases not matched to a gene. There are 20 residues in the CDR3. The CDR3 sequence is CAMPAREELGLAGPMGEQFF. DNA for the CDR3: TGTGCCATGCCAGCTCGAGAAGAACTTGGCCTAGCGGGACCGATGGGTGAGCAGTTCTTC.

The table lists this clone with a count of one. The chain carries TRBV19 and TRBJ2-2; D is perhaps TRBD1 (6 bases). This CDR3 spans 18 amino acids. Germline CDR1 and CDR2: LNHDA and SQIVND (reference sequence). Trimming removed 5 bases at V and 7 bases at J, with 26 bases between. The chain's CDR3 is CASSEGPTGISKGGELFF. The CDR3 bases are TGTGCCAGTAGTGAAGGTCCGACAGGAATAAGTAAGGGCGGGGAGCTGTTTTTT.

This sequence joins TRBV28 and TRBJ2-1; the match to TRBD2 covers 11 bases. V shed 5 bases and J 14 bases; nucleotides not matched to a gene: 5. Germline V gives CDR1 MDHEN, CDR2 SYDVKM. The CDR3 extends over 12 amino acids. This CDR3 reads CASSPQLAGEFF. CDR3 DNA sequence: TGTGCCAGCAGTCCCCAACTAGCGGGAGAGTTCTTC. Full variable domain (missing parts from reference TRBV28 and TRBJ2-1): DVKVTQSSRYLVKRTGEKVFLECVQDMDHENMFWYRQDPGLGLRLIYFSYDVKMKEKGDIPEGYSVSREKKERFSLILESASTNQTSMYLCASSPQLAGEFFGPGTRLTVL.

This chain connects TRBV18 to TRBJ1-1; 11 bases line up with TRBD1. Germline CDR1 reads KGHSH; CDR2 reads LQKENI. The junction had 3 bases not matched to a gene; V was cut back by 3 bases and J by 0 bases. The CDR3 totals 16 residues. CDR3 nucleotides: TGTGCCAGCTCACCGGGACAGGGGGGATTGAACACTGAAGCTTTCTTT. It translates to CASSPGQGGLNTEAFF.

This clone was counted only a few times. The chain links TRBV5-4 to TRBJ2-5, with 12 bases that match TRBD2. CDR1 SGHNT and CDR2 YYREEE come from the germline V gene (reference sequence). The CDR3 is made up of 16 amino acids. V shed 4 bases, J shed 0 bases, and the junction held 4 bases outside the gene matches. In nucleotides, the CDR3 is TGTGCCAGCAGCCCGCCTAGCGGGAGGGACCAAGAGACCCAGTACTTC. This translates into CASSPPSGRDQETQYF. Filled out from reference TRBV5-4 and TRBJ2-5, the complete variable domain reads ETGVTQSPTHLIKTRGQQVTLRCSSQSGHNTVSWYQQALGQGPQFIFQYYREEENGRGNFPPRFSGLQFPNYSSELNVNALELDDSALYLCASSPPSGRDQETQYFGPGTRLLVL.

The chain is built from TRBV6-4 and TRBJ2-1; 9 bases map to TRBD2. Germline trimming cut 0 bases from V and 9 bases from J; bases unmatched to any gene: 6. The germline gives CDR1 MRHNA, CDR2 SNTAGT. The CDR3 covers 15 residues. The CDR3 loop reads CASSDSIGGRGEQFF. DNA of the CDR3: TGTGCCAGCAGTGACTCGATAGGCGGGAGGGGTGAGCAGTTCTTC.

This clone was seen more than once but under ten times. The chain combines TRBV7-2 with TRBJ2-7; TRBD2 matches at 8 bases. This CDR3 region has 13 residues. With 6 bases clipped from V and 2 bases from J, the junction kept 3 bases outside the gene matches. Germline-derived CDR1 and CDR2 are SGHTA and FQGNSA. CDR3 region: CASRPGLAYEQYF. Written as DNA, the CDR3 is TGTGCCAGCAGACCGGGACTAGCCTACGAGCAGTACTTC.

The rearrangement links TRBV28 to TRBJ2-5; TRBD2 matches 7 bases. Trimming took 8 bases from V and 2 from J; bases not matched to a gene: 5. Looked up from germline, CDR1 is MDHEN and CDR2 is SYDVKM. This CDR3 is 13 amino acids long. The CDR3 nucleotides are TGTGCCAGCCTTAGCGGGCCGCAAGAGACCCAGTACTTC. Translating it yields CASLSGPQETQYF.

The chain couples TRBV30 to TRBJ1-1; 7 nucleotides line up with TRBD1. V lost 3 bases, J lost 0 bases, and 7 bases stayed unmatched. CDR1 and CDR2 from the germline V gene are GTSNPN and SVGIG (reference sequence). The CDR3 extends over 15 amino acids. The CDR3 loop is CAWRAGGIMNTEAFF. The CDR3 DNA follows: TGTGCCTGGAGGGCAGGGGGGATAATGAACACTGAAGCTTTCTTT.

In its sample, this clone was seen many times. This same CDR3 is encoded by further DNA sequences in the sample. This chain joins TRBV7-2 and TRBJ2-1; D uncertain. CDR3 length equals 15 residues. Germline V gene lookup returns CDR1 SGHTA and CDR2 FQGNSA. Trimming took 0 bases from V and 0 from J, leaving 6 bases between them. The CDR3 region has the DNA TGTGCCAGCAGCTTAGCGGGAAGCTCCTACAATGAGCAGTTCTTC. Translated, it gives CASSLAGSSYNEQFF.

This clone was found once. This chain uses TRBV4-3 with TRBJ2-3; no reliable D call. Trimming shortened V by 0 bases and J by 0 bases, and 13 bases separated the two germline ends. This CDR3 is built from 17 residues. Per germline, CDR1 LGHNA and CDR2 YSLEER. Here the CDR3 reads CASSQDPASSSTDTQYF. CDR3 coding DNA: TGCGCCAGCAGCCAAGATCCCGCGAGCAGTAGCACAGATACGCAGTATTTT.

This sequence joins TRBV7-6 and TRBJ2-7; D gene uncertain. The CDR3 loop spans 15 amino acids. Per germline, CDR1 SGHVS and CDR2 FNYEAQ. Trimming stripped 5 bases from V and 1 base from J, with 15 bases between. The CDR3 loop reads CASSPTPILSYEQYF. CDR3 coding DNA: TGTGCCAGCAGCCCTACTCCTATCCTGTCCTACGAGCAGTACTTC.

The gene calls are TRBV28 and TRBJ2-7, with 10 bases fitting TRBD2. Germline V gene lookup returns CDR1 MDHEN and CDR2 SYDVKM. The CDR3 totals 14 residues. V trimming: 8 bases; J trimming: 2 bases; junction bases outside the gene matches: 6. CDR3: CASGAGTSAYEQYF. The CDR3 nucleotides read TGTGCCAGCGGGGCCGGGACTAGCGCCTACGAGCAGTACTTC.

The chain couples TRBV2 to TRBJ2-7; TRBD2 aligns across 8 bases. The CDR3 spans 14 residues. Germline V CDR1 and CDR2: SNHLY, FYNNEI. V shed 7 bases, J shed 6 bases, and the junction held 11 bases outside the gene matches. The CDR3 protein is CASISLRGRREQYF. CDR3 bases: TGTGCCAGCATCTCCCTTCGCGGGAGGCGCGAGCAGTACTTC.

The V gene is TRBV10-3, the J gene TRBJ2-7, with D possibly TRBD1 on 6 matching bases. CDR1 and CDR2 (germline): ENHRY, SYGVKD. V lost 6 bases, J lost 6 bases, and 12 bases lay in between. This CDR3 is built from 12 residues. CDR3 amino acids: CAIRADRTEQYF. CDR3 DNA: TGTGCCATCAGAGCAGACAGGACCGAGCAGTACTTC.

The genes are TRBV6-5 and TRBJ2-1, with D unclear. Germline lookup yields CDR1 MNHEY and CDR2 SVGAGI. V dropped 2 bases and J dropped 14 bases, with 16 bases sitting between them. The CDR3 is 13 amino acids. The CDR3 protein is CASSYGDGLDEFF. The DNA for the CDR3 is TGTGCCAGCAGTTACGGCGATGGCCTGGATGAGTTCTTC.

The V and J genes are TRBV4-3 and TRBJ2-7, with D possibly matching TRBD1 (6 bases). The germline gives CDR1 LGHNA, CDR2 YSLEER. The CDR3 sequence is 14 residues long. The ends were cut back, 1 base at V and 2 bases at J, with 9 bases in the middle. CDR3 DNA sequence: TGCGCCAGCAGCCAAGGCAAGGGGGCCTACGAGCAGTACTTC. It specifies CASSQGKGAYEQYF.

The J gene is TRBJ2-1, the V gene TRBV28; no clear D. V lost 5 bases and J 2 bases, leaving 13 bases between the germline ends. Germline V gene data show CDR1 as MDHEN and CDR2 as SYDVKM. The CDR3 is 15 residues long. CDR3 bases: TGTGCCAGCAGTATCACTCCCCGTACCTACAATGAGCAGTTCTTC. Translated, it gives CASSITPRTYNEQFF.

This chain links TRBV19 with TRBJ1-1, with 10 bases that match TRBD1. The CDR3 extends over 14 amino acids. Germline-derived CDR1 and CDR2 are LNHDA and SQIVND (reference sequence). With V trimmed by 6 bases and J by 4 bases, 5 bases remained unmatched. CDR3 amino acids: CASRTGGRGTEAFF. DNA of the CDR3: TGTGCCAGTAGGACAGGGGGCAGGGGCACTGAAGCTTTCTTT.

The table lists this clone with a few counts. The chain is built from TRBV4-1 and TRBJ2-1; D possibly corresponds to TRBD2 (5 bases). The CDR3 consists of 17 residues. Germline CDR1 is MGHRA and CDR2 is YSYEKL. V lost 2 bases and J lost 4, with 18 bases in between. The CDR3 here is CASSQPTFRLPYNEQFF. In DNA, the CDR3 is TGCGCCAGCAGCCAACCCACCTTCAGACTACCGTACAATGAGCAGTTCTTC.

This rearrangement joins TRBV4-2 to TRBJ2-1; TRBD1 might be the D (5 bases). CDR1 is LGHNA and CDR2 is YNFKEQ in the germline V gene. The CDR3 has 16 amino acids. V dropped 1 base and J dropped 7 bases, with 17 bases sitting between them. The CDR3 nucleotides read TGTGCCAGCAGCCAAGTGCAGGGAATGGGAAATAATGAGCAGTTCTTC. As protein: CASSQVQGMGNNEQFF.

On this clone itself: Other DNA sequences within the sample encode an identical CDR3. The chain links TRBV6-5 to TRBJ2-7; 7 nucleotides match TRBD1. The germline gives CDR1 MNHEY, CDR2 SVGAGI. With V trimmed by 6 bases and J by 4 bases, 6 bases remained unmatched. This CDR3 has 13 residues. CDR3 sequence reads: CASSRGQSYEQYF. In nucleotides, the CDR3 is TGTGCCAGCAGCCGGGGACAGTCATACGAGCAGTACTTC.

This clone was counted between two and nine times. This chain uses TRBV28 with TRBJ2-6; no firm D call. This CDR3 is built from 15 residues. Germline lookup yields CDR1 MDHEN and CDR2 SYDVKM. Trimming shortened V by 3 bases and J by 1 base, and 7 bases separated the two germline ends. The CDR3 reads CASSFHPSGANVLTF. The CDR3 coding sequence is TGTGCCAGCAGTTTTCACCCATCTGGGGCCAACGTCCTGACTTTC.

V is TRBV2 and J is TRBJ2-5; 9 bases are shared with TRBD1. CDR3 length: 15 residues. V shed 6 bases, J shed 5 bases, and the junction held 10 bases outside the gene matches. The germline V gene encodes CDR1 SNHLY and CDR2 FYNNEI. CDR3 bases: TGTGCCAGCAGCCTTACAGGGGGCACATTGGAGACCCAGTACTTC. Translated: CASSLTGGTLETQYF.

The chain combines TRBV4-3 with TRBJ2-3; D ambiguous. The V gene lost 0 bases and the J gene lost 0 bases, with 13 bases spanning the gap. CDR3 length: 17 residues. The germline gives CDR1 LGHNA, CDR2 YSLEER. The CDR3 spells CASSQDGGRSSTDTQYF. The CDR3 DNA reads TGCGCCAGCAGCCAAGATGGTGGTAGGTCTAGCACAGATACGCAGTATTTT.